This TCR beta chain was observed in a study of cytomegalovirus exposure and HLA in healthy donors. Study-level background: Most donors, more than 80% of some 400 genotyped, fell in the Caucasian-associated ancestry cluster.

Comments on this clone: Its antigen is currently unknown.

General study points: It was reported that the classifier diagnosed cytomegalovirus status with high specificity and sensitivity in both the original and validation cohorts. V- and J-gene trimming of TCR beta was linked (in a later analysis) to a missense DCLRE1C variant.

V lost 5 bases to trimming and J lost 7 bases, with 20 bases between them. The CDR3 runs 15 residues. The germline V gene encodes CDR1 MNHEY and CDR2 SVGAGI. PCR used 60 Vbeta primers and 13 Jbeta primers. The method was immunoSEQ multiplex PCR; TCRdb's version includes in-frame clones alone and lacks a portion of them. The sample shows 150,000 to 200,000 clones, around 80% of them seen only once. This receptor was obtained from a man in his forties in good health and CMV-seronegative. Sequenced input: PBMCs. This chain links TRBV6-5 with TRBJ2-5, with D perhaps TRBD1 (7 bases). The DNA for the CDR3 is TGTGCCAGCAGTCCTAGGACAGGCGGCGGGATGACCCAGTACTTC. This codes for CASSPRTGGGMTQYF.